The clone carrying this TCR beta chain was observed a handful of times. Its antigen is unidentified. The data derive from a study of cytomegalovirus exposure and HLA in healthy donors. Overall study results and limits: The study assumed roughly uniform donor sequencing depth for presence/absence analyses. The later analysis indicated that the majority of CMV-associated TCR beta chains appeared HLA-restricted. Per a prior analysis, the majority of TCR beta V segments were productive roughly 87% or roughly 30% of the time.

Vbeta (60) and Jbeta (13) primers were used in the PCR. Assay used: immunoSEQ multiplex PCR; TCRdb lists only in-frame clones, some missing. Here the sample spans more than 80,000 clones, 65% to 75% being singletons. The TCR originated in a woman in her 70s in good health and CMV-seropositive. Input material: PBMCs.

CDR3 bases: TGTGCCAGCAGCGGAGGTAGCGCGCCCTCCTACGAGCAGTACTTC. Translating gives CASSGGSAPSYEQYF. The chain joins TRBV5-4 to TRBJ2-7, with a weak D call TRBD2 (5 bases). The V end lost 4 bases, the J end lost 0 bases, and 14 bases lay between the germline ends. The germline gives CDR1 SGHNT, CDR2 YYREEE (reference sequence). This CDR3 has 15 residues.